Shown below are 15 T cell receptor beta chains from a single sample sequenced in a study of cytomegalovirus exposure and HLA in healthy donors. The PCR contained 60 Vbeta and 13 Jbeta primers. Measured with immunoSEQ multiplex PCR; TCRdb has only the in-frame clones, and not every one. Altogether 100,000 to 150,000 clones are present, around 80% being singletons, with the ten largest covering around 2%. The sequenced material came from PBMCs. All receptors derive from a woman aged 40 to 50 in good health and CMV-seronegative.

CDR3 amino acids: CASSYRTGNGNTIYF. The CDR3 DNA reads TGTGCCAGTAGTTATCGGACAGGGAACGGAAACACCATATATTTT. The V call is TRBV19, the J call TRBJ1-3, with 8 bases aligning to TRBD1. This CDR3 is built from 15 residues. The germline V gene encodes CDR1 LNHDA and CDR2 SQIVND (reference sequence). V shed 5 bases, J shed 4 bases, and the junction held 7 bases outside the gene matches.

This chain joins TRBV7-2 and TRBJ2-5; 7 bases are a match to TRBD1. V was clipped by 4 bases and J by 5 bases; unmatched bases: 7. Germline assignment: CDR1 SGHTA and CDR2 FQGNSA. The CDR3 extends over 14 amino acids. Here the CDR3 reads CASSSTTGLETQYF. CDR3 bases: TGTGCCAGCAGCTCGACGACAGGGTTGGAGACCCAGTACTTC.

The rearrangement uses TRBV10-2 and TRBJ2-3; D is unclear. This CDR3 region has 11 residues. Between the trimmed V and J ends, which lost 5 bases and 3 bases, there was a span of 3 bases. Germline CDR1 reads WSHSY; CDR2 reads SAAADI. CDR3 sequence (DNA): TGCGCCAGCAGTCATACAGATACGCAGTATTTT. Its translation is CASSHTDTQYF.

The chain joins TRBV6-1 to TRBJ2-5; 7 bases are a match to TRBD1. This CDR3 region has 21 residues. Germline V gives CDR1 MNHNS, CDR2 SASEGT. V shed 1 base, J shed 5 bases, and the junction held 25 bases outside the gene matches. The CDR3 coding sequence is TGTGCCAGCAGTGAAGGGTACAGACAGGGATTTTTGGGTAACAGGCTGGAGACCCAGTACTTC. Its translation: CASSEGYRQGFLGNRLETQYF.

This clone occurred a few times. The V gene is TRBV7-9, the J gene TRBJ2-1, with a weak D call TRBD2 (6 bases). The CDR3 runs to 10 residues. Germline CDR1 reads SEHNR; CDR2 reads FQNEAQ (reference sequence). Deletions cut 11 bases from V and 8 bases from J, with 10 bases between. As DNA, the CDR3 is TGTGCCCTCGAGCGGGATGAGCAGTTCTTC. It codes for CALERDEQFF.

The chain recombines TRBV29-1 with TRBJ2-3; 7 positions agree with TRBD1. Trimming took 6 bases from V and 3 from J; bases not matched to a gene: 9. Germline V gene sequence: CDR1 SQVTM, CDR2 ANQGSEA. This CDR3 comprises 14 residues. In nucleotides, the CDR3 is TGCAGCGTCGCGACAGGGTTAGGAACAGATACGCAGTATTTT. Translated: CSVATGLGTDTQYF.

The V gene is TRBV18, the J gene TRBJ2-5, with a possible D match to TRBD2 (5 bases). This CDR3 has 18 residues. The V and J ends lost 2 bases and 1 base respectively, with 20 bases between them. Germline-derived CDR1 and CDR2 are KGHSH and LQKENI. This CDR3 reads CASSPTMDGILTQETQYF. The CDR3 DNA reads as TGTGCCAGCTCACCAACCATGGACGGGATTTTAACCCAAGAGACCCAGTACTTC.

V and J are TRBV5-4 and TRBJ2-7, with D possibly TRBD2 on 5 matching bases. The germline gives CDR1 SGHNT, CDR2 YYREEE (reference sequence). Trimming left V 3 bases short and J 7 bases short, with 8 bases between. The CDR3 covers 11 residues. The CDR3 loop reads CASSSGGEQYF. DNA of the CDR3: TGTGCCAGCAGCTCTGGCGGGGAGCAGTACTTC.

The chain has TRBV5-1 and TRBJ1-4; TRBD1 agrees at 8 bases. CDR1 and CDR2 (germline): SGHRS, YFSETQ. CDR3 size: 15 residues. The junction had 11 bases not matched to a gene; V was cut back by 6 bases and J by 7 bases. The CDR3: CASTGQGELSEKLFF. CDR3 bases: TGCGCCAGCACCGGACAGGGTGAACTTAGTGAAAAACTGTTTTTT.

The V and J genes are TRBV5-1 and TRBJ2-1; 7 bases fit TRBD1. Trimming removed 5 bases from V and 8 bases from J; junction bases left unmatched: 13. The length of the CDR3 is 15 residues. The germline CDR1 and CDR2 sequences are SGHRS and YFSETQ. In DNA form, the CDR3 reads TGCGCCAGCAGTATATCAGGGCTAACAGGGGATGAGCAGTTCTTC. This sequence encodes CASSISGLTGDEQFF.

This chain uses TRBV25-1 with TRBJ2-2; no reliable D call. This CDR3 has 18 residues. Deletions cut 8 bases from V and 5 bases from J, with 27 bases between. Germline V gene lookup returns CDR1 MGHDK and CDR2 SYGVNS. CDR3 in DNA: TGTGCCAGCTCCCCTCCCCATTTCGAGTCGCCGAGAACCGGGGAGCTGTTTTTT. Its translation is CASSPPHFESPRTGELFF.

This chain joins TRBV6-1 and TRBJ1-1, with a possible D match to TRBD1 (5 bases). Trimming took off 1 base at V and 5 bases at J, with 8 bases between the two ends. CDR1 and CDR2 from the germline V gene are MNHNS and SASEGT. The CDR3 spans 13 residues. As DNA, the CDR3 is TGTGCCAGCAGTGAAGGGCGGGGGACTGAAGCTTTCTTT. As protein: CASSEGRGTEAFF.

The chain joins TRBV10-2 to TRBJ2-7, with D uncertain. The ends were cut back, 0 bases at V and 5 bases at J, with 5 bases in the middle. CDR1 WSHSY and CDR2 SAAADI come from the germline V gene. This CDR3 comprises 12 residues. The CDR3 nucleotides read TGCGCCAGCAGTGAGTCTATCGACGAGCAGTACTTC. The encoded protein is CASSESIDEQYF.

This chain joins TRBV7-9 and TRBJ2-1; 9 positions match TRBD2. The germline V gene encodes CDR1 SEHNR and CDR2 FQNEAQ (reference sequence). The length of the CDR3 is 17 residues. The CDR3 DNA reads TGTGCGGCCGAGGGGGGGGGACTAGCTGATTCCTACAATGAGCAGTTCTTC. Amino acid sequence: CAAEGGGLADSYNEQFF.

The rearrangement links TRBV18 to TRBJ1-4, with 8 nucleotides matching TRBD1. Germline lookup yields CDR1 KGHSH and CDR2 LQKENI. With 5 bases clipped from V and 8 bases from J, the junction kept 7 bases outside the gene matches. The CDR3 is 14 residues long. The DNA of the CDR3 is TGTGCCAGCTCATCGGACAGGGTTGGGGAAAAACTGTTTTTT. Its translation: CASSSDRVGEKLFF.